This T cell receptor (beta chain) was sequenced during a study of blood T cell repertoires in COVID-19. Background on the study: Sites across the United States, Italy and Spain contributed samples from acute and convalescent COVID-19. T cells, B-cell-depleted T cells, or PBMCs supplied cDNA or gDNA.

This CDR3 spans 14 amino acids. The germline V gene has CDR1 SGDLS and CDR2 YYNGEE. V was shortened by 0 bases and J by 4 bases, with 10 bases between the two germline ends. Source study methods: It was from reference gene primer amplification that nucleated cell counts were estimated. Profiled with immunoSEQ multiplex PCR; TCRdb holds only in-frame clones, not every one. V and J calls and clone size are given by that table; D and trimming were obtained from the DNA. Of 200,000 to 300,000 clones listed, around 86% were seen once; the top ten hold approximately 7.2%. This clone occurred once. Material: peripheral blood. The V gene is TRBV9, the J gene TRBJ1-2; TRBD1 might be the D (5 bases). The receptor was isolated from an older woman with active or convalescent COVID-19. The CDR3 spells CASSVDPDTYGYTF. The CDR3 DNA sequence: TGTGCCAGCAGCGTAGATCCGGACACCTATGGCTACACCTTC.